One sample yielded the 6 T cell receptor beta chains listed below, sequenced in a study of T cells after yellow fever vaccination. TCRdb reanalysed the 5' RACE reads using MiXCR and keeps one entry per CDR3 protein. The sample has some 400,000 distinct CDR3 sequences; approximately 6% are singletons. The sequenced sample was PBMCs, obtained 5 days after the yellow fever booster vaccination. Receptors were obtained from a man younger than 45 who received the YFV17D yellow fever vaccine.

The chain couples TRBV20-1 to TRBJ2-1, with D perhaps TRBD1 or TRBD2 (5 bases each). With 0 bases removed from V and 8 bases from J, the gap between germline ends came to 17 bases. Germline loops: CDR1 DFQATT, CDR2 SNEGSKA (reference sequence). The CDR3 length is 15 residues. The CDR3 sequence is CSARDLGTVRDEQFF. The CDR3 DNA reads TGCAGTGCTAGAGATCTAGGGACGGTACGGGATGAGCAGTTCTTC.

This clonotype showed up just a few times. The chain carries TRBV4-2 and TRBJ2-3; the D call may be TRBD1 or TRBD2 (5 bases each). Germline V gives CDR1 LGHNA, CDR2 YNFKEQ. The germline V and J ends were trimmed by 1 base and 6 bases, with 11 bases remaining between them. The CDR3 runs 14 residues. In DNA form, the CDR3 reads TGTGCCAGCAGCCAAGGGATTCGGGGCGATACGCAGTATTTT. Amino acid sequence: CASSQGIRGDTQYF.

The sample holds many counts of this clonotype. The chain joins TRBV6-2 or TRBV6-3 to TRBJ2-5; 8 bases match TRBD1. Trimming cost V 10 bases and J 5 bases; bases outside gene matches: 12. The CDR3 spans 14 residues. Germline lookup yields CDR1 MNHEY and CDR2 SVGEGT. CDR3 amino acids: CATRGLGGRETQYF. The CDR3 coding sequence is TGTGCCACCAGGGGGCTGGGAGGAAGGGAGACCCAGTACTTC.

The CDR3 protein is CASNFNSGTGELFF. The CDR3 DNA is TGTGCCAGCAACTTCAATAGCGGCACCGGGGAGCTGTTTTTT. V gene TRBV5-5 combines with J gene TRBJ2-2, with a tentative D call TRBD2 (6 bases). This CDR3 contains 14 residues. The germline CDR1 and CDR2 sequences are SGHKS and YYEKEE (reference sequence). V lost 6 bases and J 4 bases, leaving 13 bases between the germline ends. Full variable domain (rest looked up from reference TRBV5-5 and TRBJ2-2): DAGVTQSPTHLIKTRGQQVTLRCSPISGHKSVSWYQQVLGQGPQFIFQYYEKEERGRGNFPDRFSARQFPNYSSELNVNALLLGDSALYLCASNFNSGTGELFFGEGSRLTVL.

This clonotype was detected many times. The chain uses TRBV7-2 and TRBJ2-1; D may be TRBD2 (6 bases). Germline V gives CDR1 SGHTA, CDR2 FQGNSA. The CDR3 runs 18 residues. V was trimmed by 2 bases and J by 0 bases, leaving 17 bases between them. The CDR3 loop is CASSLWGFGGNSYNEQFF. For the CDR3, the DNA is TGTGCCAGCAGCTTATGGGGCTTCGGCGGGAACTCCTACAATGAGCAGTTCTTC.

As regards this clonotype: The junction and the germline gene differ at one end; a read error may be behind it. This chain connects TRBV20-1 to TRBJ2-3; D may be TRBD2 (6 bases). Germline-derived CDR1 and CDR2 are DFQATT and SNEGSKA (reference sequence). The CDR3 spans 16 residues. The CDR3 loop is CCARAPGTLYTDTQYF. CDR3 sequence (DNA): TGCTGTGCTAGAGCGCCCGGGACTTTATATACAGATACGCAGTATTTT.